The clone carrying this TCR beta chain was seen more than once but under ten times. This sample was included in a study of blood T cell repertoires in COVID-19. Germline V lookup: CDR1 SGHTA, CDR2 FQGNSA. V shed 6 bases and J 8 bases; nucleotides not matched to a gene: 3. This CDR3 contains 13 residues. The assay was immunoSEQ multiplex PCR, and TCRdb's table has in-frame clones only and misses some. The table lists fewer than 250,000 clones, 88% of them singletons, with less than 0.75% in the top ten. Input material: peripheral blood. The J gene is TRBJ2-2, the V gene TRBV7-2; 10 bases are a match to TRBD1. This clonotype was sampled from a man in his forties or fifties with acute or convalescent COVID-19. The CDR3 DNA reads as TGTGCCAGCAGGCGACAGGGGGCGGGGGAGCTGTTTTTT. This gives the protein CASRRQGAGELFF.